Listed below are T cell receptor beta chains from one sample, sequenced in a study of beta chain features in type 1 diabetes. TCRdb keeps only in-frame clones here, not all; method: immunoSEQ multiplex PCR. The table has roughly 450,000 clones, roughly 14% seen once. Sequencing input: naive CD4+ T cells from blood. These receptors came from a man aged 25-40 years in good health. CDR3s include the opening cysteine and the closing phenylalanine or tryptophan. D genes are given only for firm matches. Only some rows state a clone size, as once, few, many or a class for expanded clones.

clone size,V gene,J gene,D gene,CDR3 DNA,CDR3 protein
many,TRBV30,TRBJ2-1,TRBD2,TGTGCCTGGATAGGAGCGGGAGCCCAAAACAATGAGCAGTTCTTC,CAWIGAGAQNNEQFF
-,TRBV28,TRBJ1-5,TRBD1,TGTGCCAGCAGTTCTGCGCAGGGGGCTAATCAGCCCCAGCATTTT,CASSSAQGANQPQHF
-,TRBV7-2,TRBJ1-5,-,TGTGCCAGCAGAGGTGACAGGCATCAGCCCCAGCATTTT,CASRGDRHQPQHF
-,TRBV30,TRBJ2-3,-,TGTGCCTGGAGGGGACTTTCGTACACAGATACGCAGTATTTT,CAWRGLSYTDTQYF
few,TRBV30,TRBJ1-4,-,TGTGCCTGGAGCGCACCAGGCAGGCCTTCGTCGGGACTGTTTTTT,CAWSAPGRPSSGLFF
few,TRBV2,TRBJ1-2,TRBD1,TGTGCCAGCAGAGGGACAGGCGGAGGCTACACCTTC,CASRGTGGGYTF
-,TRBV18,TRBJ2-2,-,TGTGCCAGCTCACCAATAGAAACGAGTGCCACCGGGGAGCTGTTTTTT,CASSPIETSATGELFF
-,TRBV10-3,TRBJ2-1,TRBD2,TGTGCCATCAGTGAGGCACTAGCGGGAGACAATGAGCAGTTCTTC,CAISEALAGDNEQFF
-,TRBV30,TRBJ1-1,TRBD1,TGTGCCTGGAGTGTTCTAGGGGGCCAAATGTTGAACACTGAAGCTTTCTTT,CAWSVLGGQMLNTEAFF
few,TRBV4-3,TRBJ1-3,-,TGCGCCAGCAGCCAGACCGGGGGGTCGGGAAACACCATATATTTT,CASSQTGGSGNTIYF
-,TRBV4-1,TRBJ2-3,-,TGCGCCAGCAGCCGGGGCGAGGGTTTCGCAGATACGCAGTATTTT,CASSRGEGFADTQYF
few,TRBV7-9,TRBJ2-5,-,TGTGCCAGCAGCCGCCGAACTGAGTACCAAGAGACCCAGTACTTC,CASSRRTEYQETQYF
few,TRBV7-2,TRBJ1-3,-,TGTGCCAGCAGCTTCCAGGTTGGAAACACCATATATTTT,CASSFQVGNTIYF
-,TRBV30,TRBJ1-2,-,TGTGCCTGGAGTGCTCGTCTGCTCTATGGCTACACCTTC,CAWSARLLYGYTF
-,TRBV10-3,TRBJ2-3,-,TGTGCCATCAGTGTATGGCTATCTTCCACAGATACGCAGTATTTT,CAISVWLSSTDTQYF
once,TRBV20-1,TRBJ2-1,-,TGCAGTGCTGAGAGGGCAGCAGAGCAGTTCTTC,CSAERAAEQFF
-,TRBV5-1,TRBJ1-1,-,TGCGCCAGCCGCGACGGGGGGCTGGTTACTGAAGCTTTCTTT,CASRDGGLVTEAFF
few,TRBV29-1,TRBJ2-5,-,TGCAGCGTGCCGGGCCCCCTTGGGGAGACCCAGTACTTC,CSVPGPLGETQYF
-,TRBV5-4,TRBJ2-7,-,TGTGCCGGCTCGACCCGTACGGCCATCTACGAGCAGTACTTC,CAGSTRTAIYEQYF
-,TRBV27,TRBJ2-3,TRBD1,TGTGCCAGCAGTAGAGGGGGCCTTCTTAGCACAGATACGCAGTATTTT,CASSRGGLLSTDTQYF
-,TRBV10-3,TRBJ2-5,-,TGTGCCATCAGTGGGGTCACCGAAGAGACCCAGTACTTC,CAISGVTEETQYF
-,TRBV29-1,TRBJ2-7,-,TGCAGCGTATATAACAGCTACGAGCAGTACTTC,CSVYNSYEQYF
many,TRBV30,TRBJ2-2,-,TGTGCCTGGAGTGTAATCATCTCCGGGGAGCTGTTTTTT,CAWSVIISGELFF
-,TRBV4-1,TRBJ2-2,TRBD2,TGCGCCAGCAGCCAAGATATAGCGGGAGCTGGGGAGCTGTTTTTT,CASSQDIAGAGELFF
-,TRBV18,TRBJ2-1,TRBD1,TGTGCCAGCTCACACGGGACAGGGGGCTACAATGAGCAGTTCTTC,CASSHGTGGYNEQFF
-,TRBV7-2,TRBJ1-4,TRBD1,TGTGCCAGCAGCCGGACAGGGGTTCAACGTGAAAAACTGTTTTTT,CASSRTGVQREKLFF
-,TRBV5-1,TRBJ2-1,TRBD1,TGCGCCAGCAGCTTGAACCTCGGGACAGGGGCCTACAATGAGCAGTTCTTC,CASSLNLGTGAYNEQFF
few,TRBV7-2,TRBJ2-3,TRBD2,TGTGCCAGCAGCTTAGTCCCCACTAGCGGGACCCGCGATACGCAGTATTTT,CASSLVPTSGTRDTQYF
few,TRBV9,TRBJ2-2,-,TGTGCCAGCAGCGCCCCCGTTGACGCGAACACCGGGGAGCTGTTTTTT,CASSAPVDANTGELFF
many,TRBV7-2,TRBJ2-1,-,TGTGCCAGCAGCTTACAGGGGAGCTCCTACAATGAGCAGTTCTTC,CASSLQGSSYNEQFF
few,TRBV7-9,TRBJ1-4,-,TGTGCCAGCAGCTTAGCCGGACAGTACCAAAAACTGTTTTTT,CASSLAGQYQKLFF